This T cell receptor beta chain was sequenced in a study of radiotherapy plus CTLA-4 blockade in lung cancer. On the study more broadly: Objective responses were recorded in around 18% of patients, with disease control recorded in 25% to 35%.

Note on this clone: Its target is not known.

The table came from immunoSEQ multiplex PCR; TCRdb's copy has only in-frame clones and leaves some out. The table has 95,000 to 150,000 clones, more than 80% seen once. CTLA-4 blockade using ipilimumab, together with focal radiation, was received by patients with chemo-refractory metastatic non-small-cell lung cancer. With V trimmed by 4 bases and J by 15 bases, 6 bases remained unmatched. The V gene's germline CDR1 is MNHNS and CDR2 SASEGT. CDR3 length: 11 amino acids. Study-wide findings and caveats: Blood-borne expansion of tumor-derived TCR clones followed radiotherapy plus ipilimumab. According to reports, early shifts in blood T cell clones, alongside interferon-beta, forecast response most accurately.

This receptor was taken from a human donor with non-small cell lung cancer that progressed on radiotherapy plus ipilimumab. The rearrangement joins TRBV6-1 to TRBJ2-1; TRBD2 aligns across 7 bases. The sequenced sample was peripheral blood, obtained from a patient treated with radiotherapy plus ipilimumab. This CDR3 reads CASSAQGGPFF. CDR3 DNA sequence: TGTGCCAGCAGTGCCCAGGGAGGGCCGTTCTTC.